This is a list of T cell receptor beta chains from one sample in a study of control samples from healthy donors and cancer patients. Profiling relied on immunoSEQ multiplex PCR, and the TCRdb table lists in-frame clones only, not all of them. The sample records almost 90,000 clones, over 75% being singletons. The sample comprised blood. The receptors derive from a middle-aged woman in good health. Each CDR3 is given with its conserved first and last residue. The D gene is left open where the match is weak. The size field is filled for only some rows; it gives once, few, many or a size class.

d_call j_call clone_size v_call cdr3_aa cdr3_nt
. TRBJ1-1 . TRBV7-9 CASSSDGNTEAFF TGTGCCAGCAGCTCCGACGGGAACACTGAAGCTTTCTTT
TRBD1 TRBJ2-7 . TRBV27 CASSLRTGDEQYF TGTGCCAGCAGTTTAAGGACAGGGGACGAGCAGTACTTC
. TRBJ2-2 . TRBV6-1 CASSDKNTGELFF TGTGCCAGCAGTGATAAGAACACCGGGGAGCTGTTTTTT
. TRBJ1-3 . TRBV4-1 CASSQGIFSGNTIYF TGCGCCAGCAGCCAAGGGATCTTCTCTGGAAACACCATATATTTT
. TRBJ1-1 . TRBV11-1 CASSLGGQAFF TGTGCCAGCAGCTTAGGGGGCCAAGCTTTCTTT
. TRBJ2-1 . TRBV10-3 CAISTTDGKQFF TGTGCCATCAGCACGACAGACGGCAAGCAGTTCTTC
. TRBJ2-1 few TRBV4-3 CASSRHQGNEQFF TGCGCCAGCAGCCGCCACCAGGGGAATGAGCAGTTCTTC
. TRBJ2-1 once TRBV27 CASTFTGGLRNEQFF TGTGCCAGCACCTTTACGGGGGGCCTACGCAATGAGCAGTTCTTC
. TRBJ2-2 . TRBV24-1 CATRGTNTGELFF TGTGCCACCCGAGGGACGAACACCGGGGAGCTGTTTTTT
. TRBJ1-2 . TRBV7-2 CASSLSGGDYYGYTF TGTGCCAGCAGCTTATCCGGGGGCGACTACTATGGCTACACCTTC
. TRBJ1-1 . TRBV6-5 CASSSPGSTEAFF TGTGCCAGCAGCTCTCCAGGGAGCACTGAAGCTTTCTTT
. TRBJ2-2 . TRBV5-6 CASSLTGETSNTGELFF TGTGCCAGCAGCTTAACCGGGGAAACTTCGAACACCGGGGAGCTGTTTTTT
. TRBJ1-5 . TRBV7-9 CASTGHSNQPQHF TGTGCCAGCACGGGACACTCCAATCAGCCCCAGCATTTT
TRBD1 TRBJ2-1 . TRBV5-1 CASSLARQRQGWSHEQFF TGCGCCAGCAGCTTGGCCCGTCAAAGACAGGGTTGGTCCCATGAGCAGTTCTTC
. TRBJ2-2 . TRBV18 CASSRAGGELFF TGTGCCAGCTCACGGGCAGGCGGGGAGCTGTTTTTT
. TRBJ2-3 . TRBV19 CASRGSTDTQYF TGTGCCAGTCGTGGAAGCACAGATACGCAGTATTTT
TRBD2 TRBJ2-3 . TRBV5-4 CASSSRVAGGADTQYF TGTGCCAGCAGCTCGCGAGTAGCGGGGGGCGCAGATACGCAGTATTTT
. TRBJ2-3 once TRBV5-1 CASRMGAGAPDTQYF TGCGCCAGCCGAATGGGGGCGGGGGCCCCAGATACGCAGTATTTT
. TRBJ1-3 . TRBV5-1 CASTSDSGNTIYF TGCGCCAGCACCTCGGACAGCGGAAACACCATATATTTT
. TRBJ2-7 once TRBV9 CASSQGPLYEQYF TGTGCCAGCAGCCAAGGTCCACTTTACGAGCAGTACTTC
. TRBJ1-2 . TRBV4-1 CASSQEGTRDSLPGYTF TGCGCCAGCAGCCAAGAGGGCACACGGGACTCCCTACCGGGCTACACCTTC
TRBD1 TRBJ2-3 . TRBV10-3 CAISAEQGKDTQYF TGTGCCATCAGTGCAGAACAGGGGAAAGATACGCAGTATTTT
. TRBJ1-2 . TRBV7-2 CASSLGTDYGYTF TGTGCCAGCAGCTTAGGGACAGACTATGGCTACACCTTC
TRBD1 TRBJ1-2 . TRBV2 CASREGQGWGGYTF TGTGCCAGCAGGGAAGGACAGGGGTGGGGTGGCTACACCTTC
. TRBJ1-2 . TRBV12-3/TRBV12-4 CASKGENYGYTF TGTGCCAGCAAGGGGGAAAACTATGGCTACACCTTC
TRBD2 TRBJ2-7 . TRBV6-2/TRBV6-3 CASSYAGGSYEQYF TGTGCCAGCAGTTACGCGGGGGGCTCCTACGAGCAGTACTTC
. TRBJ2-3 . TRBV5-1 CASSPEWSTDTQYF TGCGCCAGCAGCCCCGAATGGAGCACAGATACGCAGTATTTT
. TRBJ1-6 . TRBV5-1 CASSFAGAADNSPLHF TGCGCCAGCAGCTTTGCCGGGGCCGCTGATAATTCACCCCTCCACTTT
. TRBJ2-3 . TRBV3-1/TRBV3-2 CASSQLVSTRLTDTQYF TGTGCCAGCAGCCAATTGGTTTCCACCAGATTAACGGATACGCAGTATTTT
. TRBJ1-4 once TRBV7-9 CASSLVGGDEKLFF TGTGCCAGCAGCTTAGTTGGGGGGGATGAAAAACTGTTTTTT
TRBD1 TRBJ2-2 . TRBV6-6 CASSYSTTGGPGELFF TGTGCCAGCAGTTACTCGACGACAGGGGGCCCCGGGGAGCTGTTTTTT
. TRBJ1-5 . TRBV27 CASSPQGGGQPQHF TGTGCCAGCAGTCCGCAGGGAGGTGGCCAGCCCCAGCATTTT
. TRBJ1-2 . TRBV4-3 CASSQDIAAPHGYTF TGCGCCAGCAGCCAAGATATTGCGGCACCCCATGGCTACACCTTC
. TRBJ1-1 . TRBV19 CASSRGPPWEAFF TGTGCCAGTAGTAGGGGACCCCCCTGGGAAGCTTTCTTT